A single sample gave rise to the 5 T cell receptor beta chains below, sequenced in a study of cytomegalovirus exposure and HLA in healthy donors. Researchers ran the PCR with 60 Vbeta and 13 Jbeta primers. Clones were read by immunoSEQ multiplex PCR, and TCRdb kept only the in-frame ones, dropping some. Here the sample spans around 140,000 clones, approximately 57% being singletons. The sequenced material came from PBMCs. These receptors all stem from a male donor in good health and CMV-seronegative.

This clone was seen a few times. The chain links TRBV11-2 to TRBJ2-7; D is perhaps TRBD1 (5 bases). Trimming pared 2 bases from V and 13 bases from J, leaving 18 bases between. The CDR3 runs to 13 residues. CDR1 is SGHAT, CDR2 FQNNGV, per germline. CDR3 region: CASSLSLDTYIYF. In nucleotides, the CDR3 is TGTGCCAGCAGCTTAAGTTTGGACACGTATATCTACTTC.

The V and J genes are TRBV6-5 and TRBJ1-6; D unclear. Trimming removed 3 bases at V and 0 bases at J, with 9 bases between. The germline CDR1 and CDR2 sequences are MNHEY and SVGAGI. CDR3 length equals 16 residues. The CDR3 sequence: CASSYRYGSYNSPLHF. The CDR3 DNA reads as TGTGCCAGCAGTTATCGGTACGGCTCCTATAATTCACCCCTCCACTTT.

This sequence joins TRBV27 and TRBJ2-2, with 8 positions matching TRBD1. CDR1 is MNHEY and CDR2 is SMNVEV in the germline V gene (reference sequence). Trimming removed 5 bases from V and 3 bases from J; junction bases left unmatched: 11. This CDR3 is built from 17 residues. The CDR3 protein is CASSTSTGVSHTGELFF. CDR3 nucleotide sequence: TGTGCCAGCAGTACCTCGACAGGGGTGTCGCACACCGGGGAGCTGTTTTTT.

This clone was observed a single time. CDR3 sequence: CASSVGQGKNIQYF. The CDR3 DNA sequence: TGTGCCAGCAGCGTGGGACAGGGGAAAAACATTCAGTACTTC. The rearrangement uses TRBV5-6 and TRBJ2-4; 10 positions match TRBD1. The CDR3 runs to 14 residues. V trimming: 4 bases; J trimming: 4 bases; junction bases outside the gene matches: 2. Germline CDR1 SGHDT, CDR2 YYEEEE.

The genes are TRBV7-9 and TRBJ2-2; 8 bases are shared with TRBD1. Unmatched junction bases numbered 9, after V lost 6 bases and J lost 6 bases. Germline-derived CDR1 and CDR2 are SEHNR and FQNEAQ (reference sequence). The CDR3 runs to 15 residues. For the CDR3, the DNA is TGTGCCAGCAGACCGACAGGGGTCGGAGCCGGGGAGCTGTTTTTT. Amino acid sequence: CASRPTGVGAGELFF.